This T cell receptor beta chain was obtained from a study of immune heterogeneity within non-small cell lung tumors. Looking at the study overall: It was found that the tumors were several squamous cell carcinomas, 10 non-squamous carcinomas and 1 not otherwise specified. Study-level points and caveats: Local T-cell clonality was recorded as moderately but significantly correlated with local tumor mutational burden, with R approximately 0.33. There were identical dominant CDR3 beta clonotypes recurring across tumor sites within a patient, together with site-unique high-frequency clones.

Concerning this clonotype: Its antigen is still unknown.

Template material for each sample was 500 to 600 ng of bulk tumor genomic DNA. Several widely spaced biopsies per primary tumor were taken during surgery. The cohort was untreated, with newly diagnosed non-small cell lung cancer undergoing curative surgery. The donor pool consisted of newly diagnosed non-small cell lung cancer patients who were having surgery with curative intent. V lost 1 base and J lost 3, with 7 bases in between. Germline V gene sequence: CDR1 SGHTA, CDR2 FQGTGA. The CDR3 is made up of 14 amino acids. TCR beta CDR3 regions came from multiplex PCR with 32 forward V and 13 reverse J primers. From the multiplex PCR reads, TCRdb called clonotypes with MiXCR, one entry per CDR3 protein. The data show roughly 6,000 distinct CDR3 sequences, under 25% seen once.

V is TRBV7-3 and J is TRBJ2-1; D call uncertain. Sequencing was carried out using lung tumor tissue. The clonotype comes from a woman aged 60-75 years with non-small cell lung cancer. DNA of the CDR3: TGTGCCAGCAGCTTAAGAGGCGGCTACAATGAGCAGTTCTTC. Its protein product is CASSLRGGYNEQFF. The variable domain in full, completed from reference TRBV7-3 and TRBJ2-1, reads GAGVSQTPSNKVTEKGKYVELRCDPISGHTALYWYRQSLGQGPEFLIYFQGTGAADDSGLPNDRFFAVRPEGSVSTLKIQRTERGDSAVYLCASSLRGGYNEQFFGPGTRLTVL.